Listed below are T cell receptor beta chains from one sample, sequenced in a study of response to subunit inactivated influenza vaccine. TCRdb used MiXCR to reprocess the RT-PCR reads, holding one entry per CDR3 protein. Of around 580,000 distinct CDR3 sequences listed, about 12% are singletons. This material consisted of PBMCs from blood, taken on the day of vaccination. The receptors derive from a man aged 50 or older who received an inactivated influenza vaccine. Both conserved end residues are part of each CDR3. The D gene is left open where the match is weak. Clone size, where shown, is once, few, many, or a class for clones that have expanded.

>TRBV7-9|.|.|TRBJ2-2
CASTSASGNTGELFF
TGTGCCAGCACTTCGGCCAGCGGGAACACCGGGGAGCTGTTTTTT
>TRBV5-1|TRBD1|many|TRBJ2-1
CASSFGQGYNEQFF
TGCGCCAGCAGCTTTGGACAGGGTTACAATGAGCAGTTCTTC
>TRBV28|.|.|TRBJ1-1
CASSVPGLRTEAFF
TGTGCCAGCAGTGTCCCAGGGTTGCGGACTGAAGCTTTCTTT
>TRBV5-1|TRBD2|.|TRBJ2-1
CASSLPSGRYNEQFF
TGCGCCAGCAGCTTGCCTAGCGGAAGATACAATGAGCAGTTCTTC
>TRBV24-1|TRBD1|.|TRBJ2-6
CATSPGQGRSGANVLTF
TGTGCCACCAGCCCGGGACAGGGGAGGTCTGGGGCCAACGTCCTGACTTTC
>TRBV25-1|.|.|TRBJ2-3
CASSNGAYTDTQYF
TGTGCCAGCAGTAATGGGGCCTACACAGATACGCAGTATTTT
>TRBV29-1|.|.|TRBJ1-2
CSVLPGTVGANYGYTF
TGCAGCGTCCTCCCGGGGACCGTCGGCGCTAACTATGGCTACACCTTC
>TRBV9|.|few|TRBJ1-1
CASSDGPVGYTEAFF
TGTGCCAGCAGCGACGGGCCGGTGGGGTACACTGAAGCTTTCTTT
>TRBV5-1|TRBD1|few|TRBJ2-7
CASSLTPGQGNEQYF
TGCGCCAGCAGCTTGACCCCGGGACAGGGGAACGAGCAGTACTTC
>TRBV6-1|TRBD1|.|TRBJ1-6
CASSPSSTGGNSPLHF
TGTGCCAGCAGCCCCTCTTCCACAGGGGGAAATTCACCCCTCCACTTT
>TRBV18|.|many|TRBJ2-7
CASSPMYEAYEQYF
TGTGCCAGCTCACCCATGTACGAGGCCTACGAGCAGTACTTC
>TRBV6-2/TRBV6-3|.|few|TRBJ1-1
CASTGQMNTEAFF
TGTGCCAGCACCGGACAAATGAACACTGAAGCTTTCTTT
>TRBV6-2/TRBV6-3|.|.|TRBJ2-7
CASTQPGLRSYEQYF
TGTGCCAGCACCCAACCGGGACTCCGTTCCTACGAGCAGTACTTC
>TRBV9|.|.|TRBJ1-4
CASSVDPSGEKLFF
TGTGCCAGCAGCGTAGACCCGTCCGGTGAAAAACTGTTTTTT
>TRBV6-2/TRBV6-3|.|.|TRBJ1-4
CASRRTTTNEKLFF
TGTGCCAGCAGACGGACAACAACTAATGAAAAACTGTTTTTT
>TRBV7-9|TRBD2|few|TRBJ2-7
CASSVTSGRAVHEQYF
TGTGCCAGCAGCGTAACTAGCGGGAGGGCGGTCCACGAGCAGTACTTC
>TRBV3-1|TRBD1|.|TRBJ2-5
CASSSGTGNGETQYF
TGTGCCAGCAGCTCAGGGACAGGGAATGGGGAGACCCAGTACTTC
>TRBV20-1|.|.|TRBJ2-3
CSAGRGLPDTQYF
TGCAGTGCTGGCCGGGGGCTTCCCGATACGCAGTATTTT
>TRBV12-3/TRBV12-4|TRBD2|.|TRBJ2-1
CASSFFPRWEGSYNEQFF
TGTGCCAGCAGTTTTTTCCCGCGGTGGGAGGGAAGCTACAATGAGCAGTTCTTC
>TRBV19|.|few|TRBJ2-7
CASSIRVWYEQYF
TGTGCCAGTAGTATCAGGGTGTGGTACGAGCAGTACTTC
>TRBV3-1|TRBD2|.|TRBJ2-1
CASSPSTSGRYNEQFF
TGTGCCAGCAGCCCCTCCACTAGCGGGAGGTACAATGAGCAGTTCTTC
>TRBV18|TRBD1|.|TRBJ2-2
CASSPPRHSGTGLFF
TGTGCCAGCTCACCACCGCGACACTCCGGGACAGGCCTGTTTTTT